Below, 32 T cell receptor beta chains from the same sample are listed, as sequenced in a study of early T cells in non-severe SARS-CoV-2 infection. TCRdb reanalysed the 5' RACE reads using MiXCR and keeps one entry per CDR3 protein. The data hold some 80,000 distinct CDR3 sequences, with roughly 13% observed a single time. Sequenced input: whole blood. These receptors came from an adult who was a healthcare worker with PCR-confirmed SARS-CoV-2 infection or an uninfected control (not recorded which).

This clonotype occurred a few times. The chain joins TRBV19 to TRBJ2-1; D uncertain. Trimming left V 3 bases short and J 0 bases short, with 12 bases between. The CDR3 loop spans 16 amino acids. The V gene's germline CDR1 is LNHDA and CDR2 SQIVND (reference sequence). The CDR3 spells CASSMSGPSSYNEQFF. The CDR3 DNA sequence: TGTGCCAGTAGTATGAGTGGGCCGAGCTCCTACAATGAGCAGTTCTTC.

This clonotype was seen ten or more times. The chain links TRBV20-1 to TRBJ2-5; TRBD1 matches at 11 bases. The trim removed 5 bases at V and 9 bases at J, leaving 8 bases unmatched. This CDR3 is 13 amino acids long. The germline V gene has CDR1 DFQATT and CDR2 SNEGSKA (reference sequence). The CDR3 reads CSAGQGALGAQYF. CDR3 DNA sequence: TGCAGTGCTGGACAGGGGGCGTTAGGGGCCCAGTACTTC.

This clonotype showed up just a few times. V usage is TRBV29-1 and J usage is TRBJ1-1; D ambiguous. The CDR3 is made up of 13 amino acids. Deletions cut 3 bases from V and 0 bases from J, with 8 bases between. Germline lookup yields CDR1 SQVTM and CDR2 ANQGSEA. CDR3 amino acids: CSVDRQLNTEAFF. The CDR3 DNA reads TGCAGCGTTGACAGGCAGCTGAACACTGAAGCTTTCTTT.

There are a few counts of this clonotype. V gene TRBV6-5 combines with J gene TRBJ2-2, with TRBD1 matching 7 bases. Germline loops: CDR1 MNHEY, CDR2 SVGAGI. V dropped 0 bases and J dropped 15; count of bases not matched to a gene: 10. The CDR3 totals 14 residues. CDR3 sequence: CASSYSATGKVVFF. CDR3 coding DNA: TGTGCCAGCAGTTACTCGGCGACAGGGAAGGTGGTGTTTTTT.

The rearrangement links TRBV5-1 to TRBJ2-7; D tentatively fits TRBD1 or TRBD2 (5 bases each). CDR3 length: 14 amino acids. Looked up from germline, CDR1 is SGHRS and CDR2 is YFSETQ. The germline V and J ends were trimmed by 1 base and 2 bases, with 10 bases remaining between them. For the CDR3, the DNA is TGCGCCAGCAGCTTGTGGGGGTTGCCCTACGAGCAGTACTTC. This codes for CASSLWGLPYEQYF.

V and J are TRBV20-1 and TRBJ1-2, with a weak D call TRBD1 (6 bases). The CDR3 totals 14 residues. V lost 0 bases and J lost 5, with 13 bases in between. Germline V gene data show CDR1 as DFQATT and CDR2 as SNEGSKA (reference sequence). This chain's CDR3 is CSARDPATGYGYTF. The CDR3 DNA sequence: TGCAGTGCTAGAGATCCCGCGACAGGATATGGCTACACCTTC.

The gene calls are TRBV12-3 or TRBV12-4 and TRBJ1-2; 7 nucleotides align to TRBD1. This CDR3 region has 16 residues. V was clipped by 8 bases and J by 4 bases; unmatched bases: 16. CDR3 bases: TGTGCCAGCCGATTAGGGGCCGGGGACAGAAGCTATGGCTACACCTTC. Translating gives CASRLGAGDRSYGYTF.

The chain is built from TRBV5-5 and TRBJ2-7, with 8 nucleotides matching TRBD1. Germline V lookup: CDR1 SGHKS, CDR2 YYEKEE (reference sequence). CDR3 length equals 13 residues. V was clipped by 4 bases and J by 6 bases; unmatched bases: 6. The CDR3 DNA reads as TGTGCCAGCAGCACTCAGGGGGCGGGCGAGCAGTACTTC. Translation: CASSTQGAGEQYF.

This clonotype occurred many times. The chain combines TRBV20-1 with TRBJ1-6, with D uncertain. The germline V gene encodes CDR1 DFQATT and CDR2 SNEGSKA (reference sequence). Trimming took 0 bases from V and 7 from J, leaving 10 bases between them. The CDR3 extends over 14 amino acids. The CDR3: CSARDTAGNSPLHF. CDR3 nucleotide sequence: TGCAGTGCTAGAGACACAGCGGGCAATTCACCCCTCCACTTT.

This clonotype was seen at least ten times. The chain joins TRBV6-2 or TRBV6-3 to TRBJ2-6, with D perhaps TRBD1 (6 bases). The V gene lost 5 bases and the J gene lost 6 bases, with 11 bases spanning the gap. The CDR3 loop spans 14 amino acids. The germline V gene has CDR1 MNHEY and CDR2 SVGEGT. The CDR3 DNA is TGTGCCAGCAGTCGACAGGTTCTGGCCAACGTCCTGACTTTC. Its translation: CASSRQVLANVLTF.

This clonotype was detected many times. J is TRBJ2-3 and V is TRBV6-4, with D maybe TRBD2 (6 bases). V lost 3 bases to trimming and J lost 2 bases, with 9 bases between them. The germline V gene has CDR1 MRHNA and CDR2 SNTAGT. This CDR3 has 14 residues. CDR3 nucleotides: TGTGCCAGCAGTGAACGGGGGACCACAGATACGCAGTATTTT. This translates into CASSERGTTDTQYF.

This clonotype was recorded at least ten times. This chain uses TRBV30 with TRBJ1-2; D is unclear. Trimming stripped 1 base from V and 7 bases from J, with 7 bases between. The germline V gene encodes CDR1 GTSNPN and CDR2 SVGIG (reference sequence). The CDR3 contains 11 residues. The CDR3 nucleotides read TGTGCCTGGAGTGATGGAGGTGGCTACACCTTC. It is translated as CAWSDGGGYTF. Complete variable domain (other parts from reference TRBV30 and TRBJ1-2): SQTIHQWPATLVQPVGSPLSLECTVEGTSNPNLYWYRQAAGRGLQLLFYSVGIGQISSEVPQNLSASRPQDRQFILSSKKLLLSDSGFYLCAWSDGGGYTFGSGTRLTVV.

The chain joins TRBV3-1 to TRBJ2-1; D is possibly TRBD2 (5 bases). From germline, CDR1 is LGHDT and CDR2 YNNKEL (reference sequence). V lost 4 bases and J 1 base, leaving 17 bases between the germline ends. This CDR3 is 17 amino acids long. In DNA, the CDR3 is TGTGCCAGCAGCCCTGAGCCCCCGGGATCGTCCTACAATGAGCAGTTCTTC. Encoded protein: CASSPEPPGSSYNEQFF.

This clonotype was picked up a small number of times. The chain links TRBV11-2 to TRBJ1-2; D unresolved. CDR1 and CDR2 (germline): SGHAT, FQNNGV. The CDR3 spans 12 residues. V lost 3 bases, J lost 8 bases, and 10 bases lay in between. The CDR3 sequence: CASSFGPRGYTF. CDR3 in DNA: TGTGCCAGCAGCTTCGGCCCAAGGGGCTACACCTTC. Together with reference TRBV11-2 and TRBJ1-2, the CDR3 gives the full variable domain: EAGVAQSPRYKIIEKRQSVAFWCNPISGHATLYWYQQILGQGPKLLIQFQNNGVVDDSQLPKDRFSAERLKGVDSTLKIQPAKLEDSAVYLCASSFGPRGYTFGSGTRLTVV.

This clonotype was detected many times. CDR3 region: CASSPFAGNEQFF. For the CDR3, the DNA is TGTGCCAGCAGCCCCTTCGCGGGCAATGAGCAGTTCTTC. This chain links TRBV7-2 with TRBJ2-1; D may be TRBD2 (5 bases). V was clipped by 5 bases and J by 6 bases, with 11 bases between them. The length of the CDR3 is 13 residues. Looked up from germline, CDR1 is SGHTA and CDR2 is FQGNSA.

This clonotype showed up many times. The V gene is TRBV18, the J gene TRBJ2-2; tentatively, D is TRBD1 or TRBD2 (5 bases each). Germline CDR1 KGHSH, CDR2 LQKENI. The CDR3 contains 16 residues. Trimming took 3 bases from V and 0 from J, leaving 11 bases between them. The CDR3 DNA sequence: TGTGCCAGCTCACCGTCCGGGGCCTCGAACACCGGGGAGCTGTTTTTT. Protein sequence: CASSPSGASNTGELFF.

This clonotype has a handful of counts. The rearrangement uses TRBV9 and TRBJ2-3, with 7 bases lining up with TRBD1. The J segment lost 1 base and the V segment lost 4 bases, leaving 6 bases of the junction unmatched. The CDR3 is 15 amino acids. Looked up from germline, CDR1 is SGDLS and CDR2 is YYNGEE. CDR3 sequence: CASSPRTGGTDTQYF. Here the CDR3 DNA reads TGTGCCAGCAGCCCGCGGACAGGTGGCACAGATACGCAGTATTTT.

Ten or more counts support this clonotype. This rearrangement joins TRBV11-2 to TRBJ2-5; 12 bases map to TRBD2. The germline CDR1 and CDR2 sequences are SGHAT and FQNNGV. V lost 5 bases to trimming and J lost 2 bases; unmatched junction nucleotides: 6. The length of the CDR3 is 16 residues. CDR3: CASSTGTSGSQETQYF. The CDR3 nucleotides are TGTGCCAGCAGCACGGGGACTAGCGGGTCACAAGAGACCCAGTACTTC.

CDR3 coding DNA: TGCAGTGGCCCCGACGGGGGGAGCGACGCCTACGAGCAGTACTTC. It specifies CSGPDGGSDAYEQYF. The genes are TRBV20-1 and TRBJ2-7; 7 bases match TRBD2. Germline CDR1 reads DFQATT; CDR2 reads SNEGSKA (reference sequence). This CDR3 region has 15 residues. Unmatched junction bases numbered 14, after V lost 7 bases and J lost 2 bases.

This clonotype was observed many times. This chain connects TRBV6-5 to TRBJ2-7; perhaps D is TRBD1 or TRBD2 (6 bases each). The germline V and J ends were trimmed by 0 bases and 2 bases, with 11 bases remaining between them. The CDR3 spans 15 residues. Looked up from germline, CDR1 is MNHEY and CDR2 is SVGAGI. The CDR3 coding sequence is TGTGCCAGCAGTTACTCTTGGAGGGGGGCCTACGAGCAGTACTTC. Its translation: CASSYSWRGAYEQYF.

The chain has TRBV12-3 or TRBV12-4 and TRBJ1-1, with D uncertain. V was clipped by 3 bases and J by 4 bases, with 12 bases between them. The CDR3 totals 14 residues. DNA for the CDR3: TGTGCCAGCAGTTTTCGGGGTTCGGGCACTGAAGCTTTCTTT. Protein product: CASSFRGSGTEAFF.

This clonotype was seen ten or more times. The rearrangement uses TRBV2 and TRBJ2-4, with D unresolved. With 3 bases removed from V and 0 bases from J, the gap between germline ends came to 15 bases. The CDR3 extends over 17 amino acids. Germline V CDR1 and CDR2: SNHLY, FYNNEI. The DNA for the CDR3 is TGTGCCAGCAGTGAGAGTCTAAATCTTCTAGCCAAAAACATTCAGTACTTC. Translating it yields CASSESLNLLAKNIQYF.

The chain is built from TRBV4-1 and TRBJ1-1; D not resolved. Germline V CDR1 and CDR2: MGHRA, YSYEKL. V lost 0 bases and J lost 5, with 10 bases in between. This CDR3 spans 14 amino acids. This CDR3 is CASSQDTSTTEAFF. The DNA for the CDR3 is TGCGCCAGCAGCCAAGATACCAGTACGACTGAAGCTTTCTTT.

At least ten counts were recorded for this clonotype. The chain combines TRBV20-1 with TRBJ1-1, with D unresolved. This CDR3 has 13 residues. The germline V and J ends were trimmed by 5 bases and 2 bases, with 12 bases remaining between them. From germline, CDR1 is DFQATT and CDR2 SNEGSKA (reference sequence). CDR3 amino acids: CSAYWGGNTEAFF. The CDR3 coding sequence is TGCAGTGCTTACTGGGGAGGTAACACTGAAGCTTTCTTT.

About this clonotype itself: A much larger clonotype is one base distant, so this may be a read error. DNA of the CDR3: TGCAGCGTTGTACAGGGATCCTACGAGCAGTACTTC. Encoded protein: CSVVQGSYEQYF. This chain joins TRBV29-1 and TRBJ2-7, with TRBD1 as a possible D gene (6 bases). This CDR3 has 12 amino acids. Trimming took off 4 bases at V and 1 base at J, with 8 bases between the two ends. Per the germline V gene, CDR1 is SQVTM and CDR2 is ANQGSEA.

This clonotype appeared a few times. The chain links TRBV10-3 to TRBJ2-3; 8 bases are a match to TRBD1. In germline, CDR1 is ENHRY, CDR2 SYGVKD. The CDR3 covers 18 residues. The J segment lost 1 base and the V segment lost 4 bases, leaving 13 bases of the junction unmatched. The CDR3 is CAISGQGAIAGGTDTQYF. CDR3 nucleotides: TGTGCCATCAGTGGTCAGGGGGCGATAGCAGGAGGCACAGATACGCAGTATTTT.

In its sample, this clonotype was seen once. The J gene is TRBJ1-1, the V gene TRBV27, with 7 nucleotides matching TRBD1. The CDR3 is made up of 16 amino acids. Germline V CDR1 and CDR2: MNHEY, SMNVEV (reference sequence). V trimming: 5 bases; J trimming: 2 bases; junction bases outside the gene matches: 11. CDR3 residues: CASSILPTGHNTEAFF. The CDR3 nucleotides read TGTGCCAGCAGTATTCTACCGACAGGGCATAACACTGAAGCTTTCTTT.

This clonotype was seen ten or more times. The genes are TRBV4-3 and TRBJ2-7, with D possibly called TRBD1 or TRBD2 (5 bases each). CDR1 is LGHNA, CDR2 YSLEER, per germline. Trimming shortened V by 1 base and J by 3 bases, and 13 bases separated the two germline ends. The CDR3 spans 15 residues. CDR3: CASSQAPGPHYEQYF. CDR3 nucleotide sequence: TGCGCCAGCAGCCAAGCACCGGGACCACACTACGAGCAGTACTTC.

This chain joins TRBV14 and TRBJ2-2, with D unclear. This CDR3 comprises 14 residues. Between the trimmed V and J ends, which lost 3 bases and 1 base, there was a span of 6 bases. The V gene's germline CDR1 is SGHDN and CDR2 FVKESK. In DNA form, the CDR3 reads TGTGCCAGCAGCCATTTCCAGAACACCGGGGAGCTGTTTTTT. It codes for CASSHFQNTGELFF.

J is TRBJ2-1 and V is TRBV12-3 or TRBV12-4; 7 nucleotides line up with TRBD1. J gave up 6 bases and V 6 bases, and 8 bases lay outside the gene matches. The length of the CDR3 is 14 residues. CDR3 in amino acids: CASRRNRGGNEQFF. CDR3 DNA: TGTGCCAGCAGACGGAACAGGGGTGGCAATGAGCAGTTCTTC.

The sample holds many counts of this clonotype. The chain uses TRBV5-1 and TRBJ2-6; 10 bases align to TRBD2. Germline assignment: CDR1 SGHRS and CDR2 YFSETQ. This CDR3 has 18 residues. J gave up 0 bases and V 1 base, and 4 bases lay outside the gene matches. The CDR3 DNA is TGCGCCAGCAGCTTGCTAGCGGGGGCCAGCTCTGGGGCCAACGTCCTGACTTTC. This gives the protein CASSLLAGASSGANVLTF. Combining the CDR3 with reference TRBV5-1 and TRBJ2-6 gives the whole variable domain KAGVTQTPRYLIKTRGQQVTLSCSPISGHRSVSWYQQTPGQGLQFLFEYFSETQRNKGNFPGRFSGRQFSNSRSEMNVSTLELGDSALYLCASSLLAGASSGANVLTFGAGSRLTVL.

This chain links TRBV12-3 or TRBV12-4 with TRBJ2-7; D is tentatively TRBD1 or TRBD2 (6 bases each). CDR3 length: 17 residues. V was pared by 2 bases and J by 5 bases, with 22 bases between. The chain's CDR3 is CASSLTPGAPGADEQYF. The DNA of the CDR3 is TGTGCCAGCAGTTTAACCCCGGGGGCCCCAGGGGCTGACGAGCAGTACTTC.